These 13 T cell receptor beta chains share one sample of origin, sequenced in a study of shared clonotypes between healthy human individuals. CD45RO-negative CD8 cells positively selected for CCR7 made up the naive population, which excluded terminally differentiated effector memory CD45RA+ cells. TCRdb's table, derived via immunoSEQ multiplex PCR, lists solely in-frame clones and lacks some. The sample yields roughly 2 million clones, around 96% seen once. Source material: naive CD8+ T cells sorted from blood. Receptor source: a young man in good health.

This CDR3 is CASSLVTSGPNEQFF. In DNA form, the CDR3 reads TGTGCCAGCAGCTTAGTCACTAGCGGACCCAATGAGCAGTTCTTC. The chain combines TRBV11-3 with TRBJ2-1; 8 bases are shared with TRBD2. The CDR3 runs to 15 residues. J was trimmed by 6 bases and V by 1 base; bases with no gene match: 5. The V gene's germline CDR1 is SGHNT and CDR2 YENEEA.

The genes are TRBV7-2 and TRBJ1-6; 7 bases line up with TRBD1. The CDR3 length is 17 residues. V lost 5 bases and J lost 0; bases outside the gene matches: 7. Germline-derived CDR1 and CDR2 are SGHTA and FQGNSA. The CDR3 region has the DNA TGTGCCAGCAGCCGAGACAGGGACAGCTCCTATAATTCACCCCTCCACTTT. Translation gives CASSRDRDSSYNSPLHF.

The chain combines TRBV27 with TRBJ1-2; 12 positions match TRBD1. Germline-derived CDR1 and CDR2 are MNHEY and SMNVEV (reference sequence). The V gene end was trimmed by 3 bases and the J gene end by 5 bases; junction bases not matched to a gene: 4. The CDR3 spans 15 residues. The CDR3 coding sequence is TGTGCCAGCAGTTTCGGGACAGGGGGCGCTTATGGCTACACCTTC. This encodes CASSFGTGGAYGYTF.

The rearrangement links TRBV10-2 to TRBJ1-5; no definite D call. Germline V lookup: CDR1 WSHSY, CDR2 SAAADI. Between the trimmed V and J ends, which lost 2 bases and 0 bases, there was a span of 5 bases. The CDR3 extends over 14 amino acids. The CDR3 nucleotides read TGCGCCAGCAGTGAGATCGGTAGCAATCAGCCCCAGCATTTT. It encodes CASSEIGSNQPQHF.

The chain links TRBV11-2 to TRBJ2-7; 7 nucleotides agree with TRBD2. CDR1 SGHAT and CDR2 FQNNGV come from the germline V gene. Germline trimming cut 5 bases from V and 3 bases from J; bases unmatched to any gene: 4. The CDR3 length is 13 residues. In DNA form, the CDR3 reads TGTGCCAGCAGCCCAGGGACTAACTACGAGCAGTACTTC. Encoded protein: CASSPGTNYEQYF.

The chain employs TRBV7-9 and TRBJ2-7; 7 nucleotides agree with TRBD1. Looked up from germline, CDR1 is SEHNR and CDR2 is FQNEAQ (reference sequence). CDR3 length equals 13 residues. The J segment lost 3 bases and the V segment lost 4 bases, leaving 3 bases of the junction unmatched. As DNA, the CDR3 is TGTGCCAGCAGCTCGGGACAGCGCTACGAGCAGTACTTC. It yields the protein CASSSGQRYEQYF.

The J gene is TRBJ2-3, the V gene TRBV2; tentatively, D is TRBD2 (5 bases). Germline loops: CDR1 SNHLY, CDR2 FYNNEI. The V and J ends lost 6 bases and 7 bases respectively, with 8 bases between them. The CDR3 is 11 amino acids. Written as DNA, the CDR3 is TGTGCCAGCAGGAGGGTGAATACGCAGTATTTT. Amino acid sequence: CASRRVNTQYF.

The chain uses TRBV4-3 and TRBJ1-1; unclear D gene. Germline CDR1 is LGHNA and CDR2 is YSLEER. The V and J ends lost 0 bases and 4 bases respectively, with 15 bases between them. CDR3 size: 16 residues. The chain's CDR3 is CASSQDPSGLSTEAFF. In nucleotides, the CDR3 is TGCGCCAGCAGCCAAGATCCGTCCGGCTTAAGCACTGAAGCTTTCTTT.

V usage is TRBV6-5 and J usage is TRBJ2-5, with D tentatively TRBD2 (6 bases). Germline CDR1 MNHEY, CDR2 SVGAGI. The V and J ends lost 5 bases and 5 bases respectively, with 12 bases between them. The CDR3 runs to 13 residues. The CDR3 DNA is TGTGCCAGCAGTGAACTAGCTTCGGAGACCCAGTACTTC. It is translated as CASSELASETQYF.

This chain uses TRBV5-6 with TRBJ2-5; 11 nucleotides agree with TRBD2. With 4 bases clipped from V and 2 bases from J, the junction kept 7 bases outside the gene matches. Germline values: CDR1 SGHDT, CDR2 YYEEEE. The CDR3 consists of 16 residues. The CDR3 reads CASSLRLAGTQETQYF. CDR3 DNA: TGTGCCAGCAGCCTGAGACTAGCGGGGACACAAGAGACCCAGTACTTC.

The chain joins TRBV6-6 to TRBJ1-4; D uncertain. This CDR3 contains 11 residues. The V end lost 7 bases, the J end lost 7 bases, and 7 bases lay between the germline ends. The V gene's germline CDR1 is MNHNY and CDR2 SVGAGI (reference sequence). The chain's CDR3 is CASTYFEKLFF. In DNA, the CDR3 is TGTGCCAGCACCTACTTTGAAAAACTGTTTTTT.

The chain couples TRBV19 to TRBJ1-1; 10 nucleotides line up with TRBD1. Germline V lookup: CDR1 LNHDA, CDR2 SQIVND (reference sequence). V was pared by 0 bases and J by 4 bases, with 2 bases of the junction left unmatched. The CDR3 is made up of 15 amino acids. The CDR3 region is CASSIDWTGGTEAFF. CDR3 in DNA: TGTGCCAGTAGTATAGATTGGACAGGGGGCACTGAAGCTTTCTTT.

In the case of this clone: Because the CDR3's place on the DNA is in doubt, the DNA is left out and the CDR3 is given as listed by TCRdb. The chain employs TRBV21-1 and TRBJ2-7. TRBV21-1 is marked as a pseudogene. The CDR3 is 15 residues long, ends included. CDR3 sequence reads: CASSTFGAGSYEQYF.